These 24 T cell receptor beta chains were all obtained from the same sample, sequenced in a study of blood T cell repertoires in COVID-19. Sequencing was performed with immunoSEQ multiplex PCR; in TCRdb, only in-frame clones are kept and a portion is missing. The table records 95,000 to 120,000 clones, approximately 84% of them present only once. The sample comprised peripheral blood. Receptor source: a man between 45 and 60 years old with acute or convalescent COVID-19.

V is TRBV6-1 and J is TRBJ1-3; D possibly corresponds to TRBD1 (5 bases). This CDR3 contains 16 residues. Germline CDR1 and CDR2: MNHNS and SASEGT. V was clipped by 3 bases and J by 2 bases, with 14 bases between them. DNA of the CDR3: TGTGCCAGCAGTGACTACGGCAGGGCCACTGGAAACACCATATATTTT. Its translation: CASSDYGRATGNTIYF.

CDR3 sequence (DNA): TGTGCCAGCAGTTACATCCCGACAGCCCCCCAGCATTTT. Its translation is CASSYIPTAPQHF. The chain employs TRBV6-7 and TRBJ1-5; a weak D match, TRBD1 (5 bases). TRBV6-7 is an ORF, with its function uncertain. The CDR3 consists of 13 residues. V gave up 2 bases and J gave up 10 bases, with 12 bases separating them.

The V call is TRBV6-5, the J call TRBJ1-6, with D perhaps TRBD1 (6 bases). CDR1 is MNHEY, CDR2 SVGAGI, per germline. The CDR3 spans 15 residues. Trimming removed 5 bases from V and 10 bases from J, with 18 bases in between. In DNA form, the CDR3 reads TGTGCCAGCAGTCCACAGGGCAGGGGAATCTCACCCCTCCACTTT. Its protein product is CASSPQGRGISPLHF.

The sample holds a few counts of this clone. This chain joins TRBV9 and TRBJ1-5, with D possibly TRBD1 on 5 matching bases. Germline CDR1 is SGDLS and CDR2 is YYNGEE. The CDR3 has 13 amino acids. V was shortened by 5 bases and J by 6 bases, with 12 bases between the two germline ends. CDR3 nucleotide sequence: TGTGCCAGCAGAAACCAGGGAGGTCAGCCCCAGCATTTT. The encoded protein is CASRNQGGQPQHF.

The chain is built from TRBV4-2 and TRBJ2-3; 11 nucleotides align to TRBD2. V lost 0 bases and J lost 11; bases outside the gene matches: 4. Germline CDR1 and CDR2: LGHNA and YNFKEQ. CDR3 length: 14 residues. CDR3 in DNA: TGTGCCAGCAGCCAAGATTTTACTAGCGGGGGGCAGTATTTT. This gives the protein CASSQDFTSGGQYF.

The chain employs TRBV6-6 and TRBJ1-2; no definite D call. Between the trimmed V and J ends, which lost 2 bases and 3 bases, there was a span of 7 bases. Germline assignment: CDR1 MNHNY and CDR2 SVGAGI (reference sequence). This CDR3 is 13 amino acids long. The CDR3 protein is CASSYVSDYGYTF. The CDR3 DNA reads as TGTGCCAGCAGTTACGTCAGTGACTATGGCTACACCTTC.

CDR3 residues: CASSLYGATNEKLFF. In DNA form, the CDR3 reads TGCGCCAGCAGCTTGTACGGGGCAACTAATGAAAAACTGTTTTTT. V gene TRBV5-1 combines with J gene TRBJ1-4; D call uncertain. The ends were cut back, 1 base at V and 0 bases at J, with 7 bases in the middle. The germline V gene has CDR1 SGHRS and CDR2 YFSETQ. The CDR3 length is 15 residues.

The CDR3 DNA reads as TGTGCCAGCAGCTGGGGACAGGGGAAAGGCTACACCTTC. Its protein product is CASSWGQGKGYTF. The genes are TRBV28 and TRBJ1-2; 10 nucleotides line up with TRBD1. The germline gives CDR1 MDHEN, CDR2 SYDVKM. CDR3 size: 13 residues. J was trimmed by 8 bases and V by 6 bases; bases with no gene match: 6.

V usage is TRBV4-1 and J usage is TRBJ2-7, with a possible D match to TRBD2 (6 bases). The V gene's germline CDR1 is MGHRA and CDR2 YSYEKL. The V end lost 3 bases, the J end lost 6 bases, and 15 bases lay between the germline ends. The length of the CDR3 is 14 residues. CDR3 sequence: CASSQESRGGEQYF. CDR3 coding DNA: TGCGCCAGCAGCCAGGAGAGCCGGGGAGGCGAGCAGTACTTC.

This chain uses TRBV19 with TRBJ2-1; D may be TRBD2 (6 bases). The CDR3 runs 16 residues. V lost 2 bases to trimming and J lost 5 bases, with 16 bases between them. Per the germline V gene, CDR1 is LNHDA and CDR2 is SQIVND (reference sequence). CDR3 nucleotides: TGTGCCAGTAGTATATGGGACTCCCTGAGGAACAATGAGCAGTTCTTC. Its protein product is CASSIWDSLRNNEQFF.

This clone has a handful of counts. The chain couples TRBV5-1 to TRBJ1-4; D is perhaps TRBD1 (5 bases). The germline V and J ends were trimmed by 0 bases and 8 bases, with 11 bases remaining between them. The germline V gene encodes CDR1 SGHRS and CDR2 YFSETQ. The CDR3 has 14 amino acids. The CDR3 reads CASSLGQPKEKLFF. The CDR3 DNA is TGCGCCAGCAGCTTGGGACAGCCGAAGGAAAAACTGTTTTTT.

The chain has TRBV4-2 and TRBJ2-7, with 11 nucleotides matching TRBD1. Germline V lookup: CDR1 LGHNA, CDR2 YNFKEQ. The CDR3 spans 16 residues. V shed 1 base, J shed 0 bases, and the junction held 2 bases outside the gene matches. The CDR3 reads CASSQGGTGGSYEQYF. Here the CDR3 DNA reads TGTGCCAGCAGCCAAGGGGGGACAGGGGGCTCCTACGAGCAGTACTTC.

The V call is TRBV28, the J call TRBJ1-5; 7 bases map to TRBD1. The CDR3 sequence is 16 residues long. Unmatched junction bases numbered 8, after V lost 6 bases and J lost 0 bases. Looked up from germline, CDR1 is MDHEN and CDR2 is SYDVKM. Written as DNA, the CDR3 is TGTGCCAGCAGGCCAGGGGGTTTTTATAGCAATCAGCCCCAGCATTTT. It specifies CASRPGGFYSNQPQHF.

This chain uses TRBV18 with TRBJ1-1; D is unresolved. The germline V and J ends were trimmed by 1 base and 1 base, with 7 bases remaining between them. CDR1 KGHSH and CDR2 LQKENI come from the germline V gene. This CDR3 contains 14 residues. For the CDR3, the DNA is TGTGCCAGCTCACCACAGGGAGGGAACACTGAAGCTTTCTTT. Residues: CASSPQGGNTEAFF.

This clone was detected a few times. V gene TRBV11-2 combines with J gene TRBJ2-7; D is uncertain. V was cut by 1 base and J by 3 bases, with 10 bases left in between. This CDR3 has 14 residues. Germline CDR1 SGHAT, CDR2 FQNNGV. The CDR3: CASSLVVLNYEQYF. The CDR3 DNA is TGTGCCAGCAGCTTAGTAGTACTGAACTACGAGCAGTACTTC.

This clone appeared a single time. CDR3 amino acids: CASSLGQGSSPLHF. The CDR3 DNA reads TGTGCCAGCAGCTTGGGCCAGGGGAGTTCACCCCTCCACTTT. The chain carries TRBV5-4 and TRBJ1-6, with D perhaps matching TRBD1 (6 bases). This CDR3 is built from 14 residues. The germline V gene encodes CDR1 SGHNT and CDR2 YYREEE (reference sequence). V was clipped by 0 bases and J by 9 bases, with 10 bases between them. Based on the CDR3 plus reference TRBV5-4 and TRBJ1-6, the full variable domain is ETGVTQSPTHLIKTRGQQVTLRCSSQSGHNTVSWYQQALGQGPQFIFQYYREEENGRGNFPPRFSGLQFPNYSSELNVNALELDDSALYLCASSLGQGSSPLHFGNGTRLTVT.

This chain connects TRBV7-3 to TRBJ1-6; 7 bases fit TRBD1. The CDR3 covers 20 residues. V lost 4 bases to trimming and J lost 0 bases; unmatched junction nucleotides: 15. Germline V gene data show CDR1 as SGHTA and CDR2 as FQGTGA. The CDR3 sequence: CASSSNSPTGKSSYNSPLHF. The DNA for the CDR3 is TGTGCCAGCAGCTCGAACAGCCCGACAGGGAAGAGCTCCTATAATTCACCCCTCCACTTT.

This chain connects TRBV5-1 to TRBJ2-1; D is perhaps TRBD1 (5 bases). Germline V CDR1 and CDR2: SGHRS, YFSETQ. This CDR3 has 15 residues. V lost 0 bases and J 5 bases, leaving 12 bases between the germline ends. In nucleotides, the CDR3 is TGCGCCAGCAGCTTGGATCCCAGGGCCCACAATGAGCAGTTCTTC. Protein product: CASSLDPRAHNEQFF.

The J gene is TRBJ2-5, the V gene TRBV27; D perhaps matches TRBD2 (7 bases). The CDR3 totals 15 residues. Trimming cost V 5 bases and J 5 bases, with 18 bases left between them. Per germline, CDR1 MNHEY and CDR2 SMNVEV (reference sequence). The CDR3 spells CASSPNWGGPETQYF. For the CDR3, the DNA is TGTGCCAGCAGTCCAAATTGGGGGGGCCCGGAGACCCAGTACTTC.

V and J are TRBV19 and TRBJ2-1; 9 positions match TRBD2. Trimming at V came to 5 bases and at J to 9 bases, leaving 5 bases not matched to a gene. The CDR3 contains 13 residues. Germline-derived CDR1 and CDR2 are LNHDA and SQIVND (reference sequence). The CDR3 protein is CASSGREGFEQFF. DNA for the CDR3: TGTGCCAGTAGTGGGCGGGAGGGGTTTGAGCAGTTCTTC. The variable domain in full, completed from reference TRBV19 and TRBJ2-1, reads DGGITQSPKYLFRKEGQNVTLSCEQNLNHDAMYWYRQDPGQGLRLIYYSQIVNDFQKGDIAEGYSVSREKKESFPLTVTSAQKNPTAFYLCASSGREGFEQFFGPGTRLTVL.

In DNA form, the CDR3 reads TGTGCCAGCAGCCGGGACAGGGGGCCTTCTGGGCCCCAGCATTTT. Translation: CASSRDRGPSGPQHF. The chain couples TRBV11-2 to TRBJ1-5, with TRBD1 matching 12 bases. V lost 5 bases and J lost 9; bases outside the gene matches: 8. Germline loops: CDR1 SGHAT, CDR2 FQNNGV. CDR3 length: 15 residues.

CDR3 amino acids: CASSQTASNSPLHF. The DNA for the CDR3 is TGCGCCAGCAGTCAGACAGCCTCCAATTCACCCCTCCACTTT. The V call is TRBV4-1, the J call TRBJ1-6; tentative D call: TRBD1 (5 bases). The CDR3 is 14 amino acids. Germline CDR1 MGHRA, CDR2 YSYEKL. V gave up 6 bases and J gave up 7 bases, with 13 bases separating them.

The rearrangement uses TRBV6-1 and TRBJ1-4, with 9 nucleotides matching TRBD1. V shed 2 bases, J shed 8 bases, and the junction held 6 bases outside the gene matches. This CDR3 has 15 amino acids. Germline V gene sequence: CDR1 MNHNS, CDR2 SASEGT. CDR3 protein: CASSESQGAQEKLFF. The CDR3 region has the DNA TGTGCCAGCAGTGAATCACAGGGGGCGCAGGAAAAACTGTTTTTT.

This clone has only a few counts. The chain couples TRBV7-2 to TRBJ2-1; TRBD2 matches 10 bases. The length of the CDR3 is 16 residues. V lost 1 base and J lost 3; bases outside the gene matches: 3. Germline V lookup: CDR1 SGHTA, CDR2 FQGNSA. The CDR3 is CASSLGSGGNYNEQFF. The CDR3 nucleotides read TGTGCCAGCAGCTTAGGTAGCGGGGGGAACTACAATGAGCAGTTCTTC.